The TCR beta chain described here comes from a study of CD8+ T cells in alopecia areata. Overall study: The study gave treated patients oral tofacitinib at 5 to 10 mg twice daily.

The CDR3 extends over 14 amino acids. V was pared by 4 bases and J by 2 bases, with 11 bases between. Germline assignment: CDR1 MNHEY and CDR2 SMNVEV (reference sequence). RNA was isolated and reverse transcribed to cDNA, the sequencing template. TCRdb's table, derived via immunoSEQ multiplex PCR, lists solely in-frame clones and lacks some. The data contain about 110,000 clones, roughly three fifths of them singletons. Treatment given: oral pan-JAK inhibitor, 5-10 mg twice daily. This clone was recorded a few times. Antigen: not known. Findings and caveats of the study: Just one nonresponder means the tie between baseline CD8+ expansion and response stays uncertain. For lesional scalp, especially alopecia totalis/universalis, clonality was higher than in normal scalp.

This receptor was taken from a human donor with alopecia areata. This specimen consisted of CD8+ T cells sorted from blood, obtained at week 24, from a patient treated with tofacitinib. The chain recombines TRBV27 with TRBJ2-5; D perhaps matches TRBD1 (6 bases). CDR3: CASSYTGNQETQYF. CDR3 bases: TGTGCCAGCAGTTACACAGGGAATCAAGAGACCCAGTACTTC.